This TCR beta chain was identified during a study of T cell responses to AZD1222 COVID-19 vaccine. V gave up 5 bases and J gave up 4 bases, with 11 bases separating them. The CDR3 sequence is 14 residues long. The germline V gene encodes CDR1 SGHVS and CDR2 FQNEAQ. Only in-frame clones appear in the TCRdb table, and some are missing; sequencing was by immunoSEQ multiplex PCR. The sample includes over 85,000 clones, about 89% seen only once; the top ten take around 7%. On this clone itself: Antigen specificity is unknown.

The study, taken as a whole, reports: Just 5 to 7 AZD1222 recipients were seropositive at baseline.

The rearrangement uses TRBV7-8 and TRBJ1-4; tentatively, D is TRBD1 (5 bases). The sample here was peripheral blood, taken on day 0 of AZD1222 vaccination. The receptor comes from an adult in good health. CDR3 sequence: CASSPGTYNEKLFF. CDR3 DNA: TGTGCCAGCAGCCCCGGGACCTATAATGAAAAACTGTTTTTT.